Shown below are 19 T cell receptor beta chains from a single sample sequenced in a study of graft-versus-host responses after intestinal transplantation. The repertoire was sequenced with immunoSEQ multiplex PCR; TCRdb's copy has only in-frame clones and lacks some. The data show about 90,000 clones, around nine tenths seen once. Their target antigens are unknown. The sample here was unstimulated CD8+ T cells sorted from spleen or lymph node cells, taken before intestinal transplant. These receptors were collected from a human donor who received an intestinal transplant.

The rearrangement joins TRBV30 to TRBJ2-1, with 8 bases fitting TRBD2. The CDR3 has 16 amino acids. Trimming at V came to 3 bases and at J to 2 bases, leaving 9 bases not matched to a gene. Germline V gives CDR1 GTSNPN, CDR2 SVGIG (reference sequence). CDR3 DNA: TGTGCCTGGAGCGCATCCAGCGGGGGTACCTACAATGAGCAGTTCTTC. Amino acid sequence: CAWSASSGGTYNEQFF.

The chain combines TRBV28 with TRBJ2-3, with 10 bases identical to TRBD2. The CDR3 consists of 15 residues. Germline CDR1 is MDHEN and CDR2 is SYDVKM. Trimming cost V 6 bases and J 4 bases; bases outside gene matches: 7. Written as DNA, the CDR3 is TGTGCCAGCAGCGCATCTAGCGGGAGCCCAGATACGCAGTATTTT. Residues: CASSASSGSPDTQYF. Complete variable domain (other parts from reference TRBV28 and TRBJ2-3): DVKVTQSSRYLVKRTGEKVFLECVQDMDHENMFWYRQDPGLGLRLIYFSYDVKMKEKGDIPEGYSVSREKKERFSLILESASTNQTSMYLCASSASSGSPDTQYFGPGTRLTVL.

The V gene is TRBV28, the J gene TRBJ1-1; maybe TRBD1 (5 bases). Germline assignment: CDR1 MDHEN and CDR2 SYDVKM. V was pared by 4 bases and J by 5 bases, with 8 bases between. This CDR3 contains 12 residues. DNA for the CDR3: TGTGCCAGCAGTTCCCGGACAACTGAAGCTTTCTTT. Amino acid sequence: CASSSRTTEAFF.

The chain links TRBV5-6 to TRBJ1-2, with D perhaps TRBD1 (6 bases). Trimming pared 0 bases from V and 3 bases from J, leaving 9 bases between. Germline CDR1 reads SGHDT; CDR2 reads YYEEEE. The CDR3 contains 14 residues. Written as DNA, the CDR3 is TGTGCCAGCAGCTTGGGGGGGCAGGACTATGGCTACACCTTC. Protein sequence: CASSLGGQDYGYTF.

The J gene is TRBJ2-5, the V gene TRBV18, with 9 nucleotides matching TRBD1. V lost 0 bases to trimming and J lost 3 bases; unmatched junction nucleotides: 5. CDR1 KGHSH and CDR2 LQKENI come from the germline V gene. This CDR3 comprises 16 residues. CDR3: CASSPPRDREEETQYF. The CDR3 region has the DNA TGTGCCAGCTCACCACCCCGGGACAGGGAAGAAGAGACCCAGTACTTC. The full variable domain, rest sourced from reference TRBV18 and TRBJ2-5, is NAGVMQNPRHLVRRRGQEARLRCSPMKGHSHVYWYRQLPEEGLKFMVYLQKENIIDESGMPKERFSAEFPKEGPSILRIQQVVRGDSAAYFCASSPPRDREEETQYFGPGTRLLVL.

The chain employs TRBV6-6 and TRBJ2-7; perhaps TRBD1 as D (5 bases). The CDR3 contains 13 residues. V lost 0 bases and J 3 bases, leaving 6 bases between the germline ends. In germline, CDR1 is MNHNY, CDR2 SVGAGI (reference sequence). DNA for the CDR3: TGTGCCAGCAGTTACTCCGACAGCTACGAGCAGTACTTC. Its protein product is CASSYSDSYEQYF.

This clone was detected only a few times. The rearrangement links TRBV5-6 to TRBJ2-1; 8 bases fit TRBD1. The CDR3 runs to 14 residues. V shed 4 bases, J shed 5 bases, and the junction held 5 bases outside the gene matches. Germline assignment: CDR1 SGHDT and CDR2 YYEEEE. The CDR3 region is CASSTGQVHNEQFF. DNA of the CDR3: TGTGCCAGCAGCACGGGACAGGTCCACAATGAGCAGTTCTTC.

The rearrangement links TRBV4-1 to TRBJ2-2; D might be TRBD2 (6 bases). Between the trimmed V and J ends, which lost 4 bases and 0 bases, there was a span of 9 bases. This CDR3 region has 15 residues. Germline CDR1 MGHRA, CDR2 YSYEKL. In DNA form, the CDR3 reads TGCGCCAGCAGCCTGACTAGTTCGAACACCGGGGAGCTGTTTTTT. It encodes CASSLTSSNTGELFF.

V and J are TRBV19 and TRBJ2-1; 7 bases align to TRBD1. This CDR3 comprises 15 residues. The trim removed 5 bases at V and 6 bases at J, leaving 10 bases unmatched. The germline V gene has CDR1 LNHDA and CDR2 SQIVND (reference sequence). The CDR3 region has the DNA TGTGCCAGTAGTGCGAACAGGGGACCCACCAATGAGCAGTTCTTC. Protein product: CASSANRGPTNEQFF.

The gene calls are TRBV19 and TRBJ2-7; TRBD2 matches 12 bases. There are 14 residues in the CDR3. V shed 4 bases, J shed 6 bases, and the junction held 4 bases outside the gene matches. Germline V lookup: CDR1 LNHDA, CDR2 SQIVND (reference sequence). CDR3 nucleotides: TGTGCCAGTAGTACGACTAGCGGGAGAGGCGAGCAGTACTTC. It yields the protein CASSTTSGRGEQYF.

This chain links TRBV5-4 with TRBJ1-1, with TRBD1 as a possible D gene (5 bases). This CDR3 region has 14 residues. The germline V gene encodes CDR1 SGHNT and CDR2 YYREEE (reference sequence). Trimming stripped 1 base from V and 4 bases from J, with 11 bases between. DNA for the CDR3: TGTGCCAGCAGCTTGATAGGGGAGGGCACTGAAGCTTTCTTT. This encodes CASSLIGEGTEAFF.

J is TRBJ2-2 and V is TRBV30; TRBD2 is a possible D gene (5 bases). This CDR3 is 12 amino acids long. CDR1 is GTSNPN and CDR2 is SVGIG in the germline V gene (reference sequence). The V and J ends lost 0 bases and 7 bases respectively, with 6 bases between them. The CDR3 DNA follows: TGTGCCTGGAGTGTCGGGGACGGGGAGCTGTTTTTT. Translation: CAWSVGDGELFF. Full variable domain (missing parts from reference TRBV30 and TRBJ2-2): SQTIHQWPATLVQPVGSPLSLECTVEGTSNPNLYWYRQAAGRGLQLLFYSVGIGQISSEVPQNLSASRPQDRQFILSSKKLLLSDSGFYLCAWSVGDGELFFGEGSRLTVL.

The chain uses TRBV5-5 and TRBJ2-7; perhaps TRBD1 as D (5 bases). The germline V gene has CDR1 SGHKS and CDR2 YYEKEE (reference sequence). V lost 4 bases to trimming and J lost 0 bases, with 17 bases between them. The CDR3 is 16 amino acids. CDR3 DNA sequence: TGTGCCAGCAGCCAACACGACAGAAGGAGCTCCTACGAGCAGTACTTC. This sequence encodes CASSQHDRRSSYEQYF.

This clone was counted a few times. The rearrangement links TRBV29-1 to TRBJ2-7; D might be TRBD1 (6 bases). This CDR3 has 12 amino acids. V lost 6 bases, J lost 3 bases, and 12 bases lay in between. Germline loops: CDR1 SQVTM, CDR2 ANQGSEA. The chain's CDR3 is CSVQGPLYEQYF. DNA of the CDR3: TGCAGCGTACAGGGACCGCTCTACGAGCAGTACTTC.

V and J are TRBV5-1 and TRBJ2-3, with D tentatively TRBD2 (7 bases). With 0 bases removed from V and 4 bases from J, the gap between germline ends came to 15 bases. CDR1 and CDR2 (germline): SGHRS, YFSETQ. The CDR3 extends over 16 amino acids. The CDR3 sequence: CASSLVGGGRADTQYF. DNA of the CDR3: TGCGCCAGCAGCTTGGTAGGGGGGGGCAGGGCAGATACGCAGTATTTT. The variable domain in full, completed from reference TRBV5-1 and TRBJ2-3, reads KAGVTQTPRYLIKTRGQQVTLSCSPISGHRSVSWYQQTPGQGLQFLFEYFSETQRNKGNFPGRFSGRQFSNSRSEMNVSTLELGDSALYLCASSLVGGGRADTQYFGPGTRLTVL.

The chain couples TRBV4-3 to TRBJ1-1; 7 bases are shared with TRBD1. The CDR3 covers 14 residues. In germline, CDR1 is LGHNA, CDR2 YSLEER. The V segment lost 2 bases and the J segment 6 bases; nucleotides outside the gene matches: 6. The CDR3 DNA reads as TGCGCCAGCAGCCAAACACAGGGGTTTCCTGAAGCTTTCTTT. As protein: CASSQTQGFPEAFF.

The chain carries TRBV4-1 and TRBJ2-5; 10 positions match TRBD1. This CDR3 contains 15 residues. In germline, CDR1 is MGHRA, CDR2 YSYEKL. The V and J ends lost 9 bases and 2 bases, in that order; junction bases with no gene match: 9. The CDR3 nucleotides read TGCGCCAGTTCGGGACAGGGGCGGATACAAGAGACCCAGTACTTC. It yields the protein CASSGQGRIQETQYF.

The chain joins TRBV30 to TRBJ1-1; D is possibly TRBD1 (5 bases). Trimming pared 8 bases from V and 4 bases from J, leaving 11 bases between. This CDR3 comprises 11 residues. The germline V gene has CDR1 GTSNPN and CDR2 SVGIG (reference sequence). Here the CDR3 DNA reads TGTGCCCTCTCCGGGGGCACTGAAGCTTTCTTT. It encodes CALSGGTEAFF.

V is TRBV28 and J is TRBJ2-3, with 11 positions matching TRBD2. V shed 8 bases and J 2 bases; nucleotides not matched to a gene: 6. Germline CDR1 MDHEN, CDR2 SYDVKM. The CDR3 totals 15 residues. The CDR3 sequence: CASLRLAGLTDTQYF. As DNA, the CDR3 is TGTGCCAGCCTCAGACTAGCGGGACTCACAGATACGCAGTATTTT.